This TCR beta chain was documented in a study of CD8 T cell repertoires and HIV-1 epitope variants. Study in general: Twenty-five autologous and known Gag and Nef epitope variant peptides each stimulated T cells separately. Controls included no peptide, Ebola AY9 epitope, and a CMV, EBV, flu pool.

Findings and caveats of the study: Beta chains alone show antigen proliferation, not cytokine profile or function. About five clonotypes recognized Nef KF9, one HW9, none TAALDMSHF.

This clone was observed a few times. Its target is not known. The length of the CDR3 is 15 residues. CDR1 and CDR2 (germline): SNHLY, FYNNEI. Trimming took 7 bases from V and 3 from J, leaving 18 bases between them. Assay: immunoSEQ multiplex PCR; the TCRdb copy retains only in-frame clones and omits some. The data hold under 3,500 clones, with about two thirds observed a single time. The chain carries TRBV2 and TRBJ1-2, with a weak D call TRBD1 (5 bases). The specimen was cultured CD8+ T cells derived from PBMCs. This TCR was sampled from a male donor with HIV. The CDR3 loop reads CASTAGSTYDYGYTF. The CDR3 DNA follows: TGTGCCAGCACTGCAGGGTCAACATACGACTATGGCTACACCTTC. Filled out from reference TRBV2 and TRBJ1-2, the complete variable domain reads EPEVTQTPSHQVTQMGQEVILRCVPISNHLYFYWYRQILGQKVEFLVSFYNNEISEKSEIFDDQFSVERPDGSNFTLKIRSTKLEDSAMYFCASTAGSTYDYGYTFGSGTRLTVV.